What follows are 19 T cell receptor beta chains derived from one specimen sequenced in a study of blood T cell repertoires in COVID-19. Libraries were prepared by immunoSEQ multiplex PCR; TCRdb keeps only in-frame clonotypes and omits some of them. The top ten hold roughly 3.1% of the sample, which has roughly 230,000 clones, 65% to 85% seen once. The sample comprised PBMCs or T cells enriched from blood (not recorded which). The receptors stem from a man aged 50 or older who had recovered from COVID-19.

The J gene is TRBJ1-6, the V gene TRBV28; a weak D match, TRBD1 (5 bases). The CDR3 is made up of 13 amino acids. The ends were cut back, 8 bases at V and 10 bases at J, with 15 bases in the middle. Germline CDR1 is MDHEN and CDR2 is SYDVKM. In DNA form, the CDR3 reads TGTGCCAGCGGGGGGAATATTTGGTCACCCCTCCACTTT. Amino acid sequence: CASGGNIWSPLHF.

The chain uses TRBV7-2 and TRBJ1-6; TRBD1 aligns across 7 bases. The V gene's germline CDR1 is SGHTA and CDR2 FQGNSA. CDR3 size: 15 residues. J lost 10 bases, V lost 2 bases, and 8 bases had no gene match. This CDR3 reads CASSLRAGGESPLHF. Written as DNA, the CDR3 is TGTGCCAGCAGCTTAAGGGCAGGGGGTGAGTCACCCCTCCACTTT. Complete variable domain (other parts from reference TRBV7-2 and TRBJ1-6): GAGVSQSPSNKVTEKGKDVELRCDPISGHTALYWYRQSLGQGLEFLIYFQGNSAPDKSGLPSDRFSAERTGGSVSTLTIQRTQQEDSAVYLCASSLRAGGESPLHFGNGTRLTVT.

This clone is a singleton in its sample. This chain joins TRBV24-1 and TRBJ2-1; TRBD2 matches 8 bases. The V gene's germline CDR1 is KGHDR and CDR2 SFDVKD. V lost 7 bases, J lost 4 bases, and 11 bases stayed unmatched. There are 16 residues in the CDR3. The CDR3 bases are TGTGCCACCAGCCCACAGGGAGCGGGAGAGTACAATGAGCAGTTCTTC. Amino acids: CATSPQGAGEYNEQFF.

This clone was detected once. Germline is not matched at one junction end, which may reflect a read error. V and J are TRBV6-5 and TRBJ1-2; TRBD1 aligns across 8 bases. The germline V gene has CDR1 MNHEY and CDR2 SVGAGI. This CDR3 has 12 amino acids. CDR3 amino acids: CASSPALGQADF. DNA for the CDR3: TGTGCCAGCAGTCCCGCCTTGGGACAGGCCGACTTC.

The rearrangement links TRBV15 to TRBJ1-3, with 8 bases that match TRBD1. Germline V CDR1 and CDR2: LNHNV, YYDKDF (reference sequence). V shed 1 base, J shed 0 bases, and the junction held 5 bases outside the gene matches. This CDR3 comprises 17 residues. The CDR3 region is CATSRGWDRFSGNTIYF. For the CDR3, the DNA is TGTGCCACCAGCAGAGGATGGGACAGGTTCTCTGGAAACACCATATATTTT.

V gene TRBV3-1 (or the pseudogene TRBV3-2) combines with J gene TRBJ1-6; a possible D gene is TRBD1 (5 bases). CDR1 is LGHDT and CDR2 is YNNKEL in the germline V gene (reference sequence). The CDR3 is 18 amino acids. V was trimmed by 0 bases and J by 3 bases, leaving 15 bases between them. The CDR3 spells CASSQDRAGPVYNSPLHF. As DNA, the CDR3 is TGTGCCAGCAGCCAAGATCGGGCAGGGCCAGTCTATAATTCACCCCTCCACTTT.

The rearrangement uses TRBV29-1 and TRBJ1-1; 10 positions agree with TRBD1. CDR1 is SQVTM, CDR2 ANQGSEA, per germline. With V trimmed by 5 bases and J by 4 bases, 4 bases remained unmatched. The CDR3 has 13 amino acids. CDR3 bases: TGCAGCGTTTTGAGGACAGGGGGCACTGAAGCTTTCTTT. As protein: CSVLRTGGTEAFF.

V is TRBV2 and J is TRBJ1-4; tentative D call: TRBD1 (5 bases). The V end lost 2 bases, the J end lost 6 bases, and 10 bases lay between the germline ends. This CDR3 is 14 amino acids long. Germline CDR1 and CDR2: SNHLY and FYNNEI. In DNA form, the CDR3 reads TGTGCCAGCAGTGAAATGGGGGGGTATGAAAAACTGTTTTTT. Amino acid sequence: CASSEMGGYEKLFF.

The chain carries TRBV5-5 and TRBJ2-3, with D unclear. V dropped 0 bases and J dropped 4 bases, with 12 bases sitting between them. CDR3 length: 15 residues. CDR1 and CDR2 (germline): SGHKS, YYEKEE (reference sequence). The CDR3 nucleotides are TGTGCCAGCAGCTTGGGGGTCGGCGCGGCAGATACGCAGTATTTT. Its translation: CASSLGVGAADTQYF.

The chain is built from TRBV5-1 and TRBJ2-1; TRBD2 agrees at 16 bases. J lost 8 bases, V lost 5 bases, and 7 bases had no gene match. The CDR3 is 16 residues long. Germline loops: CDR1 SGHRS, CDR2 YFSETQ. The CDR3 DNA is TGCGCCAGCAGTCCCGGGACTAGCGGGGGGGCCTATGAGCAGTTCTTC. This codes for CASSPGTSGGAYEQFF.

The genes are TRBV19 and TRBJ2-1, with TRBD2 matching 16 bases. Germline assignment: CDR1 LNHDA and CDR2 SQIVND (reference sequence). V was clipped by 0 bases and J by 9 bases; unmatched bases: 14. The CDR3 contains 20 residues. CDR3 coding DNA: TGTGCCAGTAGTATAGAACCGGGACTAGCGGGAGGGCCTAGGAGGGGTGAGCAGTTCTTC. Its translation: CASSIEPGLAGGPRRGEQFF.

This clone was recorded a few times. V gene TRBV27 combines with J gene TRBJ2-7; 14 bases match TRBD2. Germline CDR1 MNHEY, CDR2 SMNVEV (reference sequence). V lost 3 bases to trimming and J lost 2 bases; unmatched junction nucleotides: 9. The CDR3 has 18 residues. CDR3 sequence (DNA): TGTGCCAGCAGTTTTTACTCTGGACTAGCGGGAGGACCCTACGAGCAGTACTTC. This gives the protein CASSFYSGLAGGPYEQYF.

This rearrangement joins TRBV24-1 to TRBJ1-4; 7 nucleotides agree with TRBD1. CDR3 length: 15 residues. Germline values: CDR1 KGHDR, CDR2 SFDVKD. The V gene end was trimmed by 9 bases and the J gene end by 3 bases; junction bases not matched to a gene: 9. CDR3: CATSQGIGANEKLFF. CDR3 bases: TGTGCCACCTCACAGGGGATTGGAGCTAATGAAAAACTGTTTTTT.

The rearrangement links TRBV7-9 to TRBJ1-4; the D gene is possibly TRBD1 (5 bases). CDR1 and CDR2 (germline): SEHNR, FQNEAQ (reference sequence). The CDR3 totals 15 residues. V was shortened by 4 bases and J by 5 bases, with 14 bases between the two germline ends. For the CDR3, the DNA is TGTGCCAGCAGCTCTTCAGGGATGGGGAATGAAAAACTGTTTTTT. The encoded protein is CASSSSGMGNEKLFF.

This sequence joins TRBV18 and TRBJ1-6, with unresolved D. Looked up from germline, CDR1 is KGHSH and CDR2 is LQKENI. The CDR3 covers 16 residues. Trimming stripped 2 bases from V and 5 bases from J, with 13 bases between. The CDR3 here is CASSPTALLDNSPLHF. CDR3 nucleotides: TGTGCCAGCTCACCAACAGCACTTTTAGATAATTCACCCCTCCACTTT.

This chain connects TRBV27 to TRBJ2-5; a weak D match, TRBD2 (6 bases). This CDR3 spans 17 amino acids. Trimming cost V 6 bases and J 6 bases, with 26 bases left between them. CDR1 and CDR2 from the germline V gene are MNHEY and SMNVEV (reference sequence). In DNA form, the CDR3 reads TGTGCCAGCAGCCCCGCCCCCGGGACTTCAAGGAGAAAGACCCAGTACTTC. The encoded protein is CASSPAPGTSRRKTQYF.

The chain links TRBV28 to TRBJ1-5; D is unresolved. Per the germline V gene, CDR1 is MDHEN and CDR2 is SYDVKM. This CDR3 region has 14 residues. The germline V and J ends were trimmed by 5 bases and 2 bases, with 10 bases remaining between them. The CDR3, as DNA: TGTGCCAGCAGTGAGGGTTGGCGCAATCAGCCCCAGCATTTT. The encoded protein is CASSEGWRNQPQHF.

The chain carries TRBV29-1 and TRBJ2-7, with 13 bases that match TRBD2. CDR3 length equals 14 residues. The trim removed 6 bases at V and 1 base at J, leaving 3 bases unmatched. The germline gives CDR1 SQVTM, CDR2 ANQGSEA. The CDR3 sequence is CSVRLAGGSYEQYF. In DNA form, the CDR3 reads TGCAGCGTGCGACTAGCGGGAGGTTCCTACGAGCAGTACTTC.

With regard to this clone: This sample includes further DNA sequences coding for the same CDR3. The chain joins TRBV7-3 to TRBJ1-1, with D hard to call. Trimming removed 2 bases at V and 5 bases at J, with 12 bases between. The CDR3 consists of 14 residues. The germline V gene encodes CDR1 SGHTA and CDR2 FQGTGA. CDR3 coding DNA: TGTGCCAGCAGCTTAGATCGGGGTAGGACTGAAGCTTTCTTT. Amino acid sequence: CASSLDRGRTEAFF.